Listed here is a single TCR beta chain. The sample is drawn from a study of shared clonotypes between healthy human individuals. Clones were sequenced by immunoSEQ multiplex PCR, and TCRdb holds only the in-frame ones, with some missing. The sample yields over a million clones, approximately 98% seen once. This CDR3 is built from 17 residues. Germline-derived CDR1 and CDR2 are SGHRS and YFSETQ. V lost 0 bases and J lost 3, with 19 bases in between. The sequencing input was naive CD4+ T cells sorted from blood. Sample subset: CD45RA+ positively selected. The chain employs TRBV5-1 and TRBJ2-7; D remains unclear. This TCR derives from a man aged 25-45 years in good health. The CDR3 DNA follows: TGCGCCAGCAGCTTGGGCACCTCTTTTGCTAGTCGCTACGAGCAGTACTTC. As protein: CASSLGTSFASRYEQYF.